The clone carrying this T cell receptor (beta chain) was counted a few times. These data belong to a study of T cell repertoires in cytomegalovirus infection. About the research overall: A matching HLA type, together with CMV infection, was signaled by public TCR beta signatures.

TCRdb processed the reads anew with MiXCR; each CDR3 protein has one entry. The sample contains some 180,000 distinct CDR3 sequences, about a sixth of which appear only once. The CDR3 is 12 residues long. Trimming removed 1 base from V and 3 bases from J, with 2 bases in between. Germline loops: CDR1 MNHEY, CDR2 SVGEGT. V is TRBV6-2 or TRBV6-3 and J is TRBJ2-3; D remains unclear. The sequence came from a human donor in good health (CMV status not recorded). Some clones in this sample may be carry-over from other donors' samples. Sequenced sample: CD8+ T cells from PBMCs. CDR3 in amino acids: CASSYFTDTQYF. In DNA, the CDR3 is TGTGCCAGCAGTTACTTTACAGATACGCAGTATTTT.